This T cell receptor (beta chain) came from a study of T cell repertoires in cytomegalovirus infection. Regarding the study as a whole: People with CMV and the relevant HLA were identified by cumulative public TCR beta family frequency.

There are 13 residues in the CDR3. Deletions cut 3 bases from V and 5 bases from J, with 10 bases between. The germline gives CDR1 MNHEY, CDR2 SMNVEV (reference sequence). TCRdb re-called the reads with MiXCR, one entry per CDR3 protein. Here the sample spans around 900,000 distinct CDR3 sequences, about a third being singletons. A few counts support this clonotype. Its target is not known. The clonotype was recovered from a human donor in good health (CMV status not recorded). Some clones in this sample may be carry-over from other donors' samples. The chain links TRBV27 to TRBJ2-5; D not resolved. This specimen was cultured CD8+ T cells from PBMCs, taken from culture after CMV antigen stimulation. CDR3 region: CASSLAQWETQYF. CDR3 in DNA: TGTGCCAGCAGTTTGGCTCAGTGGGAGACCCAGTACTTC.